This TCR beta chain originates from a study of blood T cell repertoires in COVID-19. Study in general: Samples representing acute and convalescent COVID-19 were sourced from the United States, Italy and Spain. T cells, B-cell-depleted T cells, or PBMCs provided the cDNA or gDNA that served as material.

The CDR3 has 15 residues. Germline V gene data show CDR1 as MDHEN and CDR2 as SYDVKM. Trimming took 3 bases from V and 4 from J; bases not matched to a gene: 6. Original handling: Estimation of nucleated cell counts was performed using reference gene primer amplification. Sequenced by immunoSEQ multiplex PCR; TCRdb stores in-frame clones only, minus some. V, J and clone size are taken as reported in that table, and D and trimming were inferred from the DNA itself. In the table there are about 120,000 clones, approximately 80% of which are singletons. This receptor was obtained from a man aged 70 or older with active or convalescent COVID-19. The chain carries TRBV28 and TRBJ1-2; 9 positions match TRBD1. The sample taken for sequencing was peripheral blood. CDR3 sequence reads: CASSFPTGGRYGYTF. In DNA form, the CDR3 reads TGTGCCAGCAGTTTCCCGACAGGGGGTCGCTATGGCTACACCTTC.